This is a list of T cell receptor beta chains from one sample in a study of shared clonotypes between healthy human individuals. Clones were read by immunoSEQ multiplex PCR, and TCRdb kept only the in-frame ones, dropping some. The profile shows about 820,000 clones, more than 85% of them singletons. Sequenced material: naive CD8+ T cells sorted from blood. The receptor source for this set is a young man in good health. Both conserved end residues are part of each CDR3. D genes are given only for firm matches. Clone size is shown for a subset of rows, as once, few, many or a class of expanded clone.

j_call: TRBJ2-7; v_call: TRBV5-1; clone_size: -; d_call: -; cdr3_length: 15; cdr3_aa: CASSLEPSMNNEQYF; cdr3_nt: TGCGCCAGCAGCTTGGAGCCTAGTATGAACAACGAGCAGTACTTC
j_call: TRBJ2-1; v_call: TRBV27; clone_size: -; d_call: -; cdr3_length: 13; cdr3_aa: CASSLRGSHEQFF; cdr3_nt: TGTGCCAGCAGTTTAAGAGGGTCCCATGAGCAGTTCTTC
j_call: TRBJ2-2; v_call: TRBV9; clone_size: -; d_call: -; cdr3_length: 16; cdr3_aa: CASSPGWRENTGELFF; cdr3_nt: TGTGCCAGCAGCCCGGGGTGGAGGGAGAACACCGGGGAGCTGTTTTTT
j_call: TRBJ2-3; v_call: TRBV10-3; clone_size: -; d_call: -; cdr3_length: 14; cdr3_aa: CATLAGEATYTQYF; cdr3_nt: TGTGCCACACTCGCTGGAGAGGCCACTTATACGCAGTATTTT
j_call: TRBJ2-3; v_call: TRBV5-1; clone_size: -; d_call: -; cdr3_length: 13; cdr3_aa: CASSLEAVDTQYF; cdr3_nt: TGCGCCAGCAGCTTGGAGGCGGTCGATACGCAGTATTTT
j_call: TRBJ2-1; v_call: TRBV5-1; clone_size: -; d_call: TRBD2; cdr3_length: 18; cdr3_aa: CASSWDPRLAGDYNEQFF; cdr3_nt: TGCGCCAGCAGCTGGGACCCGAGACTAGCGGGGGACTACAATGAGCAGTTCTTC
j_call: TRBJ1-4; v_call: TRBV28; clone_size: -; d_call: -; cdr3_length: 19; cdr3_aa: CASSFLNPRDAEQGEKLFF; cdr3_nt: TGTGCCAGCAGTTTCTTGAATCCCCGGGACGCCGAGCAGGGTGAAAAACTGTTTTTT
j_call: TRBJ2-7; v_call: TRBV27; clone_size: -; d_call: -; cdr3_length: 13; cdr3_aa: CASSLRGSYEQYF; cdr3_nt: TGTGCCAGCAGTTTACGCGGATCCTACGAGCAGTACTTC
j_call: TRBJ2-1; v_call: TRBV7-9; clone_size: -; d_call: -; cdr3_length: 15; cdr3_aa: CASSLDSDYYNEQFF; cdr3_nt: TGTGCCAGCAGCTTAGATAGCGACTACTACAATGAGCAGTTCTTC
j_call: TRBJ2-1; v_call: TRBV15; clone_size: -; d_call: TRBD1; cdr3_length: 16; cdr3_aa: CATSRADRGSYNEQFF; cdr3_nt: TGTGCCACCAGCAGAGCCGACAGGGGATCCTACAATGAGCAGTTCTTC
j_call: TRBJ1-1; v_call: TRBV7-9; clone_size: -; d_call: TRBD1; cdr3_length: 15; cdr3_aa: CASSLAQGDYTEAFF; cdr3_nt: TGTGCCAGCAGCTTAGCGCAGGGGGACTACACTGAAGCTTTCTTT
j_call: TRBJ2-2; v_call: TRBV9; clone_size: -; d_call: -; cdr3_length: 15; cdr3_aa: CASSVTFSNTGELFF; cdr3_nt: TGTGCCAGCAGCGTCACCTTTAGTAACACCGGGGAGCTGTTTTTT
j_call: TRBJ2-5; v_call: TRBV27; clone_size: -; d_call: -; cdr3_length: 13; cdr3_aa: CASSLLGGETQYF; cdr3_nt: TGTGCCAGCAGTTTATTGGGGGGAGAGACCCAGTACTTC
j_call: TRBJ2-7; v_call: TRBV5-1; clone_size: -; d_call: -; cdr3_length: 14; cdr3_aa: CASSPDQGNYEQYF; cdr3_nt: TGCGCCAGCAGCCCGGACCAGGGAAACTACGAGCAGTACTTC
j_call: TRBJ2-2; v_call: TRBV7-9; clone_size: -; d_call: -; cdr3_length: 12; cdr3_aa: CASSLGVGELFF; cdr3_nt: TGTGCCAGCAGCCTCGGGGTCGGGGAGCTGTTTTTT
j_call: TRBJ2-3; v_call: TRBV29-1; clone_size: -; d_call: TRBD1; cdr3_length: 15; cdr3_aa: CSVLRTGGETDTQYF; cdr3_nt: TGCAGCGTCCTCCGGACAGGGGGGGAAACAGATACGCAGTATTTT
j_call: TRBJ2-1; v_call: TRBV11-2; clone_size: once; d_call: -; cdr3_length: 15; cdr3_aa: CASSRRDSNYNEQFF; cdr3_nt: TGTGCCAGCAGCCGCCGGGACTCCAACTACAATGAGCAGTTCTTC
j_call: TRBJ2-2; v_call: TRBV6-5; clone_size: -; d_call: TRBD2; cdr3_length: 14; cdr3_aa: CASSPGGRTGELFF; cdr3_nt: TGTGCCAGCAGTCCGGGGGGACGAACCGGGGAGCTGTTTTTT
j_call: TRBJ2-1; v_call: TRBV5-1; clone_size: -; d_call: TRBD2; cdr3_length: 19; cdr3_aa: CASSEAGTSGYIQSNEQFF; cdr3_nt: TGCGCCAGCAGCGAAGCCGGGACTAGCGGGTATATACAATCCAATGAGCAGTTCTTC
j_call: TRBJ1-5; v_call: TRBV30; clone_size: -; d_call: TRBD1; cdr3_length: 15; cdr3_aa: CAWSTGTGGNQPQHF; cdr3_nt: TGTGCCTGGAGTACCGGTACAGGGGGGAATCAGCCCCAGCATTTT
j_call: TRBJ2-1; v_call: TRBV27; clone_size: -; d_call: -; cdr3_length: 11; cdr3_aa: CASSPGNEQFF; cdr3_nt: TGTGCCAGCAGTCCCGGCAATGAGCAGTTCTTC
j_call: TRBJ2-2; v_call: TRBV7-6; clone_size: -; d_call: TRBD2; cdr3_length: 16; cdr3_aa: CASSSRTSGLTGELFF; cdr3_nt: TGTGCCAGCAGCTCCCGGACTAGCGGGCTCACCGGGGAGCTGTTTTTT
j_call: TRBJ2-1; v_call: TRBV7-9; clone_size: few; d_call: -; cdr3_length: 12; cdr3_aa: CASSSGTARLFF; cdr3_nt: TGTGCCAGCAGCTCCGGGACTGCTAGACTGTTCTTC
j_call: TRBJ2-7; v_call: TRBV7-6; clone_size: -; d_call: TRBD2; cdr3_length: 14; cdr3_aa: CASSTSGNSYEQYF; cdr3_nt: TGTGCCAGCAGCACTAGCGGGAACTCCTACGAGCAGTACTTC
j_call: TRBJ2-7; v_call: TRBV11-2; clone_size: -; d_call: -; cdr3_length: 12; cdr3_aa: CASSAGGIEQYF; cdr3_nt: TGTGCCAGCTCGGCCGGCGGGATCGAGCAGTACTTC
j_call: TRBJ1-4; v_call: TRBV7-2; clone_size: -; d_call: TRBD1; cdr3_length: 16; cdr3_aa: CASRGRGTATNEKLFF; cdr3_nt: TGTGCCAGCAGGGGGCGGGGGACAGCAACTAATGAAAAACTGTTTTTT
j_call: TRBJ2-7; v_call: TRBV10-2; clone_size: -; d_call: -; cdr3_length: 13; cdr3_aa: CASSVDNPYEQYF; cdr3_nt: TGCGCCAGCAGTGTGGACAATCCCTACGAGCAGTACTTC
j_call: TRBJ2-1; v_call: TRBV4-1; clone_size: once; d_call: TRBD2; cdr3_length: 14; cdr3_aa: CASSQPAGVDEQFF; cdr3_nt: TGCGCCAGCAGCCAACCAGCGGGAGTAGATGAGCAGTTCTTC
j_call: TRBJ1-4; v_call: TRBV14; clone_size: -; d_call: -; cdr3_length: 16; cdr3_aa: CASSQPRTGPNEKLFF; cdr3_nt: TGTGCCAGCAGCCAACCCCGTACCGGTCCCAATGAAAAACTGTTTTTT
j_call: TRBJ2-3; v_call: TRBV27; clone_size: -; d_call: TRBD2; cdr3_length: 19; cdr3_aa: CASSLRVVGLAGNTDTQYF; cdr3_nt: TGTGCCAGCAGTTTAAGAGTGGTAGGACTAGCGGGAAACACAGATACGCAGTATTTT
j_call: TRBJ2-7; v_call: TRBV6-6; clone_size: -; d_call: -; cdr3_length: 11; cdr3_aa: CASSVGWEQYF; cdr3_nt: TGTGCCAGCAGTGTCGGTTGGGAGCAGTACTTC
j_call: TRBJ2-3; v_call: TRBV27; clone_size: -; d_call: -; cdr3_length: 15; cdr3_aa: CASSSTESSTDTQYF; cdr3_nt: TGTGCCAGCAGTTCTACAGAGTCTAGCACAGATACGCAGTATTTT
j_call: TRBJ2-5; v_call: TRBV5-6; clone_size: -; d_call: -; cdr3_length: 13; cdr3_aa: CASSLENQETQYF; cdr3_nt: TGTGCCAGCAGCTTGGAGAACCAAGAGACCCAGTACTTC
j_call: TRBJ2-3; v_call: TRBV2; clone_size: -; d_call: -; cdr3_length: 15; cdr3_aa: CASSDLSGEEDTQYF; cdr3_nt: TGTGCCAGCAGTGATTTGTCAGGGGAAGAAGATACGCAGTATTTT
j_call: TRBJ1-5; v_call: TRBV5-8; clone_size: -; d_call: -; cdr3_length: 13; cdr3_aa: CASSFEGGPPQHF; cdr3_nt: TGTGCCAGCAGCTTCGAAGGGGGGCCGCCCCAGCATTTT
j_call: TRBJ2-2; v_call: TRBV5-1; clone_size: -; d_call: TRBD2; cdr3_length: 17; cdr3_aa: CASSLASSGRNTGELFF; cdr3_nt: TGCGCCAGCAGCTTGGCCTCCAGCGGGAGGAACACCGGGGAGCTGTTTTTT
j_call: TRBJ2-7; v_call: TRBV2; clone_size: -; d_call: -; cdr3_length: 15; cdr3_aa: CASSEATASSYEQYF; cdr3_nt: TGTGCCAGCAGTGAAGCCACGGCGAGCTCCTACGAGCAGTACTTC
j_call: TRBJ2-7; v_call: TRBV28; clone_size: -; d_call: -; cdr3_length: 13; cdr3_aa: CASTGRYSYEQYF; cdr3_nt: TGTGCCAGCACCGGACGATACTCCTACGAGCAGTACTTC
j_call: TRBJ1-4; v_call: TRBV7-2; clone_size: -; d_call: TRBD1; cdr3_length: 14; cdr3_aa: CASSLMWDSEKLFF; cdr3_nt: TGTGCCAGCAGCTTGATGTGGGACAGTGAAAAACTGTTTTTT
j_call: TRBJ1-1; v_call: TRBV13; clone_size: -; d_call: -; cdr3_length: 12; cdr3_aa: CASSPRGEKAFF; cdr3_nt: TGTGCCAGCAGCCCCCGGGGAGAAAAAGCTTTCTTT
j_call: TRBJ2-1; v_call: TRBV15; clone_size: -; d_call: TRBD2; cdr3_length: 18; cdr3_aa: CATSVRTSGSRVYNEQFF; cdr3_nt: TGTGCCACCAGCGTACGGACTAGCGGGAGTCGGGTTTACAATGAGCAGTTCTTC
j_call: TRBJ2-7; v_call: TRBV27; clone_size: -; d_call: -; cdr3_length: 14; cdr3_aa: CASGGGGWGYEQYF; cdr3_nt: TGTGCCAGCGGGGGAGGGGGTTGGGGTTACGAGCAGTACTTC
j_call: TRBJ2-7; v_call: TRBV27; clone_size: -; d_call: -; cdr3_length: 13; cdr3_aa: CASSPDRTYEQYF; cdr3_nt: TGTGCCAGCAGTCCGGACCGAACCTACGAGCAGTACTTC
j_call: TRBJ2-3; v_call: TRBV27; clone_size: -; d_call: TRBD2; cdr3_length: 16; cdr3_aa: CASSPLAGGPTDTQYF; cdr3_nt: TGTGCCAGCAGTCCTTTAGCGGGAGGGCCGACAGATACGCAGTATTTT
j_call: TRBJ2-7; v_call: TRBV7-9; clone_size: -; d_call: TRBD2; cdr3_length: 15; cdr3_aa: CASGAGTSGTREQYF; cdr3_nt: TGTGCCAGCGGAGCCGGGACTAGCGGGACGCGCGAGCAGTACTTC